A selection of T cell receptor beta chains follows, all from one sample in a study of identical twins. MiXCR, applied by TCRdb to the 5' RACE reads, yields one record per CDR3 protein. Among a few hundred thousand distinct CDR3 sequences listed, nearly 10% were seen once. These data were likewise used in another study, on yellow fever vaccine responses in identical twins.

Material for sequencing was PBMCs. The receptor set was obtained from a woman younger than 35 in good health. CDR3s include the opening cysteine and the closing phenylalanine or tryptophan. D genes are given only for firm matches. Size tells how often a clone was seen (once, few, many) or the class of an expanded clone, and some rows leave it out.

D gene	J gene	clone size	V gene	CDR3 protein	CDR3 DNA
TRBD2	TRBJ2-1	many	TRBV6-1	CASSSSKTSGIGDEQFF	TGTGCCAGCAGCTCCAGCAAGACTAGCGGGATAGGGGATGAGCAGTTCTTC
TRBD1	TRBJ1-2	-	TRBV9	CASGVGGTGSRGYTF	TGTGCCAGCGGCGTAGGTGGGACAGGGAGCCGTGGCTACACCTTC
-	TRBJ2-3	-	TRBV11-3	CASSVGRGRTQYF	TGTGCCAGCAGCGTCGGTAGGGGGAGGACGCAGTATTTT
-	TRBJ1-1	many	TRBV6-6	CASVKLSRAEAFF	TGTGCCAGCGTTAAATTATCAAGGGCTGAAGCTTTCTTT
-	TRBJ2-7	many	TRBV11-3	CASKEGGGVYEQYF	TGTGCCAGCAAGGAAGGTGGAGGGGTCTACGAGCAGTACTTC
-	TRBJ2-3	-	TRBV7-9	CASSLVELAWDTQYF	TGTGCCAGCAGCTTAGTTGAATTAGCTTGGGATACGCAGTATTTT
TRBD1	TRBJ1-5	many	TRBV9	CASSKTGVDQPQHF	TGTGCCAGCAGCAAAACAGGGGTGGATCAGCCCCAGCATTTT
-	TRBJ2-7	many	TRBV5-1	CASSGEEGMIRPYEQYF	TGCGCCAGCAGCGGAGAAGAGGGGATGATACGCCCCTACGAGCAGTACTTC
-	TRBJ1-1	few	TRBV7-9	CASSPRDPRLNTEAFF	TGTGCCAGCAGCCCGCGGGACCCGCGATTGAACACTGAAGCTTTCTTT
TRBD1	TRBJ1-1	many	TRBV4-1	CASRPEGQGGNTEAFF	TGCGCCAGCAGACCGGAGGGACAGGGAGGCAACACTGAAGCTTTCTTT
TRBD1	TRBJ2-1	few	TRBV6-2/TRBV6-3	CASSTQGAHNEQFF	TGTGCCAGCAGTACACAGGGGGCGCACAATGAGCAGTTCTTC
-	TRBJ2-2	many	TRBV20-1	CSARSIDLDSSGELFF	TGCAGTGCTAGATCCATAGACCTGGACAGTTCCGGGGAGCTGTTTTTT
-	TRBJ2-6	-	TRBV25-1	CASSDPSVQDGFSGANVLTF	TGTGCCAGCAGTGACCCCTCAGTTCAGGACGGATTCTCTGGGGCCAACGTCCTGACTTTC
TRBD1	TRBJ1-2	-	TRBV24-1	CATSDSLGTGHGYTF	TGTGCCACCAGTGATTCGCTGGGGACAGGTCATGGCTACACCTTC
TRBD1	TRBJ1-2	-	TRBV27	CASSFWAGGHGYTF	TGTGCCAGCAGTTTCTGGGCAGGGGGCCATGGCTACACCTTC
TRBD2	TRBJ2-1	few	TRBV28	CASITGLAGGVRTDEQFF	TGTGCCAGCATTACTGGACTAGCGGGAGGGGTCAGGACGGATGAGCAGTTCTTC
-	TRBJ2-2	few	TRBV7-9	CASSLPGELTGELFF	TGTGCCAGCAGCTTACCAGGGGAGTTAACCGGGGAGCTGTTTTTT